Each of the 12 T cell receptor beta chains below was sequenced from the same sample in a study of shared clonotypes between healthy human individuals. Clones were sequenced by immunoSEQ multiplex PCR, and TCRdb holds only the in-frame ones, with some missing. Among roughly 2 million clones listed, 90% to 96% were seen once. Sequencing input: naive CD4+ T cells sorted from blood. Regarding subset: CD45RA+ positively selected. These receptor sequences come from a man younger than 30 in good health.

V gene TRBV14 combines with J gene TRBJ2-7, with TRBD2 identical over 10 bases. The trim removed 2 bases at V and 0 bases at J, leaving 1 base unmatched. CDR3 length: 15 residues. CDR1 and CDR2 from the germline V gene are SGHDN and FVKESK. CDR3 protein: CASSQWTSGSYEQYF. In DNA, the CDR3 is TGTGCCAGCAGCCAATGGACTAGCGGCTCCTACGAGCAGTACTTC.

J is TRBJ2-1 and V is TRBV27; D uncertain. The CDR3 is 15 amino acids. Trimming cost V 4 bases and J 0 bases, with 10 bases left between them. From germline, CDR1 is MNHEY and CDR2 SMNVEV (reference sequence). In DNA form, the CDR3 reads TGTGCCAGCAGTTCCTACGGCACCTCCTACAATGAGCAGTTCTTC. Protein product: CASSSYGTSYNEQFF.

With regard to this clone: The same CDR3 arises from other DNA sequences in this sample as well. The V gene is TRBV20-1, the J gene TRBJ2-1; D remains ambiguous. Germline CDR1 is DFQATT and CDR2 is SNEGSKA (reference sequence). The CDR3 is made up of 10 amino acids. The V end was cut by 2 bases, the J end by 8 bases, with 4 bases between. The DNA for the CDR3 is TGCAGTGCTAGAAGAGATGAGCAGTTCTTC. The encoded protein is CSARRDEQFF.

V and J are TRBV13 and TRBJ2-7; 8 nucleotides line up with TRBD2. There are 14 residues in the CDR3. Unmatched junction bases numbered 5, after V lost 6 bases and J lost 1 base. Germline V gene sequence: CDR1 PRHDT, CDR2 FYEKMQ (reference sequence). Written as DNA, the CDR3 is TGTGCCAGCAGGGAAGGCGGGGGGTCCTACGAGCAGTACTTC. Translation gives CASREGGGSYEQYF.

The chain couples TRBV6-5 to TRBJ2-7; TRBD2 matches at 8 bases. V trimming: 0 bases; J trimming: 3 bases; junction bases outside the gene matches: 4. Germline assignment: CDR1 MNHEY and CDR2 SVGAGI. The CDR3 runs to 15 residues. The CDR3 protein is CASSYSSSGVYEQYF. CDR3 DNA sequence: TGTGCCAGCAGTTACTCGAGTAGCGGGGTCTACGAGCAGTACTTC.

The gene calls are TRBV11-3 and TRBJ2-7; D may be TRBD1 (6 bases). Trimming pared 5 bases from V and 1 base from J, leaving 30 bases between. The CDR3 contains 20 residues. From germline, CDR1 is SGHNT and CDR2 YENEEA. CDR3 region: CASSHLRGRGLSYRSYEQYF. Written as DNA, the CDR3 is TGTGCCAGCAGCCACCTTAGGGGCAGGGGATTGTCTTACCGGTCCTACGAGCAGTACTTC.

The chain couples TRBV21-1 to TRBJ2-2; TRBD2, the table's D call, was not compared with the DNA. TRBV21-1 is a recognized pseudogene. The CDR3 runs 19 residues. The CDR3 DNA reads TGTGCCAGCAGCTCTAAGAACTGGCCCTTAGCGGGGATCACCGGGGAGCTGTTTTTT. This gives the protein CASSSKNWPLAGITGELFF.

This clone was detected once. The V gene is TRBV7-8, the J gene TRBJ2-7, with a possible D match to TRBD1 (6 bases). The CDR3 loop spans 13 amino acids. V gave up 2 bases and J gave up 6 bases, with 11 bases separating them. In germline, CDR1 is SGHVS, CDR2 FQNEAQ. The CDR3: CASSLTGITEQYF. For the CDR3, the DNA is TGTGCCAGCAGCTTAACAGGGATTACCGAGCAGTACTTC.

This clone was seen just once. This chain uses TRBV30 with TRBJ2-7; D ambiguous. Deletions cut 2 bases from V and 5 bases from J, with 7 bases between. Germline V CDR1 and CDR2: GTSNPN, SVGIG (reference sequence). The CDR3 is made up of 11 amino acids. The CDR3 bases are TGTGCCTGGAGTTACCGGGACGAGCAGTACTTC. It is translated as CAWSYRDEQYF.

This chain connects TRBV7-2 to TRBJ2-2, with D unclear. The CDR3 has 14 amino acids. Trimming cost V 0 bases and J 8 bases, with 10 bases left between them. CDR1 SGHTA and CDR2 FQGNSA come from the germline V gene. In DNA form, the CDR3 reads TGTGCCAGCAGCTTAGCAGGGATGGCGGGGGAGCTGTTTTTT. Its translation: CASSLAGMAGELFF.

The J gene is TRBJ1-4, the V gene TRBV11-2; no reliable D call. The CDR3 contains 15 residues. Trimming left V 1 base short and J 4 bases short, with 10 bases between. Germline CDR1 is SGHAT and CDR2 is FQNNGV. The CDR3 reads CASSLVPGINEKLFF. CDR3 nucleotides: TGTGCCAGCAGCTTAGTCCCCGGGATTAATGAAAAACTGTTTTTT.

The chain combines TRBV15 with TRBJ2-1; a weak D match, TRBD2 (5 bases). This CDR3 is 17 amino acids long. The germline V gene encodes CDR1 LNHNV and CDR2 YYDKDF (reference sequence). V lost 5 bases and J 3 bases, leaving 20 bases between the germline ends. CDR3 in amino acids: CATSRNIASQIYNEQFF. The CDR3 nucleotides read TGTGCCACCAGCCGAAATATAGCGAGCCAGATCTACAATGAGCAGTTCTTC.